The 26 T cell receptor beta chains reported below all come from one sample, sequenced in a study of blood T cells in healthy people across ages. For the second PCR, which ran for 7 to 11 cycles, a sample-barcoded 5' primer and a J-beta primer mix were used. One entry per CDR3 protein, called by TCRdb with MiXCR from the 5' RACE reads. The sample includes 600,000 to 800,000 distinct CDR3 sequences, around a fifth of them seen just once. Sequencing was carried out using blood. These receptor sequences come from a man aged 65 to 79 in good health.

The V gene is TRBV7-2, the J gene TRBJ2-3; the D is unclear. The CDR3 loop spans 12 amino acids. Germline-derived CDR1 and CDR2 are SGHTA and FQGNSA. V was pared by 7 bases and J by 2 bases, with 7 bases between. The CDR3, as DNA: TGTGCCAGCACTTTATTCACAGATACGCAGTATTTT. Translating it yields CASTLFTDTQYF.

This rearrangement joins TRBV20-1 to TRBJ1-3; D unclear. V was clipped by 1 base and J by 4 bases, with 8 bases between them. Germline V gives CDR1 DFQATT, CDR2 SNEGSKA (reference sequence). This CDR3 has 13 amino acids. For the CDR3, the DNA is TGCAGTGCTAGAGGTCGGCCGGGAAACACCATATATTTT. This sequence encodes CSARGRPGNTIYF.

The chain links TRBV20-1 to TRBJ1-5; D is ambiguous. Trimming stripped 1 base from V and 0 bases from J, with 10 bases between. CDR3 length: 15 residues. The germline gives CDR1 DFQATT, CDR2 SNEGSKA (reference sequence). CDR3 nucleotides: TGCAGTGCTAGAGTAGGTTCCGATAGCAATCAGCCCCAGCATTTT. Translating gives CSARVGSDSNQPQHF.

The chain recombines TRBV21-1 with TRBJ2-3; the table's D call, TRBD1, has no DNA check behind it. TRBV21-1 counts as a pseudogene. The CDR3 is made up of 15 amino acids. In DNA form, the CDR3 reads TGTGCCAGCACCGCAGGGACAGGGGGCACAGATACGCAGTATTTT. Protein product: CASTAGTGGTDTQYF.

This clonotype was detected only a few times. The J gene is TRBJ2-7, the V gene TRBV27, with 7 positions matching TRBD2. The CDR3 contains 15 residues. V trimming: 5 bases; J trimming: 5 bases; junction bases outside the gene matches: 12. The germline gives CDR1 MNHEY, CDR2 SMNVEV (reference sequence). The CDR3 DNA is TGTGCCAGCAGTCCCAGTTTCGCGGGAGATCACGAGCAGTACTTC. Its protein is CASSPSFAGDHEQYF.

This clonotype was seen at least ten times. The V gene is TRBV3-1, the J gene TRBJ2-1; either TRBD1 or TRBD2 may fit D (5 bases each). Germline V lookup: CDR1 LGHDT, CDR2 YNNKEL (reference sequence). Trimming removed 6 bases from V and 8 bases from J, with 11 bases in between. The CDR3 length is 12 residues. CDR3 amino acids: CASSDMGDEQFF. CDR3 sequence (DNA): TGTGCCAGCAGTGACATGGGGGATGAGCAGTTCTTC.

V is TRBV7-9 and J is TRBJ2-7; a possible D gene is TRBD2 (5 bases). Trimming took 3 bases from V and 0 from J, leaving 12 bases between them. The CDR3 consists of 15 residues. CDR1 is SEHNR, CDR2 FQNEAQ, per germline (reference sequence). The CDR3 protein is CASSFNPGSSYEQYF. CDR3 nucleotides: TGTGCCAGCAGCTTTAACCCGGGGAGCTCCTACGAGCAGTACTTC.

In its sample, this clonotype was seen many times. The rearrangement links TRBV2 to TRBJ2-2; D not resolved. There are 13 residues in the CDR3. Trimming removed 7 bases at V and 5 bases at J, with 11 bases between. Germline assignment: CDR1 SNHLY and CDR2 FYNNEI. The CDR3: CASTPRWTGELFF. The CDR3 nucleotides read TGTGCCAGCACCCCGCGATGGACCGGGGAGCTGTTTTTT.

This chain joins TRBV10-3 and TRBJ2-5; 7 bases match TRBD1. Matching the DNA end better, TRBJ2-1 makes the J call doubtful. The CDR3 consists of 14 residues. Germline V gene data show CDR1 as ENHRY and CDR2 as SYGVKD. The CDR3 sequence: CAIGDPDRLNEQFF. CDR3 nucleotides: TGTGCCATCGGAGATCCGGACAGGCTCAATGAGCAGTTCTTC.

There are a few counts of this clonotype. The chain links TRBV5-4 to TRBJ2-1; 10 bases are shared with TRBD2. The CDR3 is 16 amino acids. The germline gives CDR1 SGHNT, CDR2 YYREEE (reference sequence). Trimming removed 0 bases from V and 5 bases from J; junction bases left unmatched: 5. CDR3 sequence: CASSLVTSGWNNEQFF. In DNA, the CDR3 is TGTGCCAGCAGCTTGGTGACTAGCGGGTGGAACAATGAGCAGTTCTTC.

The J gene is TRBJ1-6, the V gene TRBV20-1, with TRBD1 identical over 7 bases. The trim removed 1 base at V and 7 bases at J, leaving 10 bases unmatched. The CDR3 sequence is 16 residues long. Germline CDR1 is DFQATT and CDR2 is SNEGSKA (reference sequence). The CDR3 nucleotides are TGCAGTGCTAGAGGGGGACAGCCCTTAAGGAATTCACCCCTCCACTTT. Amino acid sequence: CSARGGQPLRNSPLHF.

This clonotype was counted many times. The J gene is TRBJ2-7, the V gene TRBV11-2; TRBD1 or TRBD2 may be the D gene (5 bases each). CDR1 is SGHAT and CDR2 is FQNNGV in the germline V gene. Trimming took off 5 bases at V and 3 bases at J, with 14 bases between the two ends. The CDR3 sequence is 14 residues long. In DNA form, the CDR3 reads TGTGCCAGCAGCCCCGGGGCAGTGGGCTACGAGCAGTACTTC. It encodes CASSPGAVGYEQYF.

This clonotype has a handful of counts. The V call is TRBV3-1, the J call TRBJ2-5; D call uncertain. The CDR3 has 18 amino acids. Looked up from germline, CDR1 is LGHDT and CDR2 is YNNKEL (reference sequence). Trimming took off 0 bases at V and 1 base at J, with 18 bases between the two ends. In DNA, the CDR3 is TGTGCCAGCAGCCAAGATTCCTTGGGCAGGACGATCCAAGAGACCCAGTACTTC. Translated: CASSQDSLGRTIQETQYF.

The gene calls are TRBV10-1 and TRBJ2-2; TRBD2 is a possible D gene (6 bases). In germline, CDR1 is WNHNN, CDR2 SYGVQD (reference sequence). CDR3 length: 14 amino acids. V lost 4 bases and J lost 5, with 11 bases in between. The CDR3: CASSVGSGTGELFF. The CDR3 region has the DNA TGCGCCAGCAGTGTCGGGAGTGGTACCGGGGAGCTGTTTTTT.

The J gene is TRBJ2-1, the V gene TRBV14; TRBD2 matches at 7 bases. In germline, CDR1 is SGHDN, CDR2 FVKESK. J lost 6 bases, V lost 2 bases, and 13 bases had no gene match. This CDR3 contains 17 residues. The CDR3 DNA reads TGTGCCAGCAGCCAACTATTTGGGGGGGAGAAGGGCAATGAGCAGTTCTTC. Translation gives CASSQLFGGEKGNEQFF.

This clonotype was detected only a few times. The junction departs from germline at one end; a sequencing error may be responsible. The gene calls are TRBV7-2 and TRBJ2-7; 9 bases match TRBD2. The CDR3 length is 16 residues. Germline values: CDR1 SGHTA, CDR2 FQGNSA. The CDR3 coding sequence is TGTGCCAGCAGCGAACCGGGACTAGCTGGATCCTACGAGCAGTGCTTC. Its protein product is CASSEPGLAGSYEQCF.

The chain joins TRBV7-9 to TRBJ1-4, with 7 bases that match TRBD1. The V and J ends lost 4 bases and 1 base, in that order; junction bases with no gene match: 6. CDR3 length: 16 residues. CDR1 is SEHNR and CDR2 is FQNEAQ in the germline V gene (reference sequence). DNA of the CDR3: TGTGCCAGCAGCTCCCGGGGGACAGTAACTAATGAAAAACTGTTTTTT. Translation: CASSSRGTVTNEKLFF.

This clonotype was counted many times. The rearrangement links TRBV9 to TRBJ2-4, with 8 bases identical to TRBD1. Losses at the gene ends were 2 bases for V and 3 bases for J; bases not matched to a gene: 1. Germline values: CDR1 SGDLS, CDR2 YYNGEE. The CDR3 is 14 amino acids. CDR3 nucleotide sequence: TGTGCCAGCAGCGTCGGGACAGGCAAAAACATTCAGTACTTC. Translating it yields CASSVGTGKNIQYF.

This chain links TRBV11-2 with TRBJ2-7; D is perhaps TRBD1 or TRBD2 (5 bases each). The CDR3 is made up of 16 amino acids. V gave up 5 bases and J gave up 4 bases, with 21 bases separating them. Germline assignment: CDR1 SGHAT and CDR2 FQNNGV. The CDR3 is CASSRNSGQTLYEQYF. The DNA for the CDR3 is TGTGCCAGCAGCCGGAATTCGGGGCAGACTCTTTACGAGCAGTACTTC.

The sample holds a few counts of this clonotype. The chain recombines TRBV27 with TRBJ1-1; 8 bases align to TRBD1. Losses at the gene ends were 0 bases for V and 7 bases for J; bases not matched to a gene: 1. CDR1 and CDR2 (germline): MNHEY, SMNVEV (reference sequence). The length of the CDR3 is 13 residues. CDR3 DNA: TGTGCCAGCAGTTTATCAGGACAGGGTGAAGCTTTCTTT. Its translation: CASSLSGQGEAFF.

This clonotype occurred a few times. The J gene is TRBJ2-1, the V gene TRBV7-9; 11 nucleotides agree with TRBD2. The CDR3 length is 14 residues. V lost 5 bases to trimming and J lost 9 bases; unmatched junction nucleotides: 6. Germline CDR1 and CDR2: SEHNR and FQNEAQ (reference sequence). DNA for the CDR3: TGTGCCAGCAGCAACACTAGCGGGAGCTTTGAGCAGTTCTTC. This codes for CASSNTSGSFEQFF.

The genes are TRBV2 and TRBJ2-1; D gene uncertain. Germline CDR1 SNHLY, CDR2 FYNNEI. Trimming shortened V by 4 bases and J by 6 bases, and 13 bases separated the two germline ends. This CDR3 is built from 14 residues. The chain's CDR3 is CASSGLPGGNEQFF. DNA for the CDR3: TGTGCCAGCAGTGGTCTCCCCGGCGGCAATGAGCAGTTCTTC.

V and J are TRBV13 and TRBJ1-2; 12 nucleotides align to TRBD1. V gave up 5 bases and J gave up 4 bases; unmatched junction bases: 5. This CDR3 is 15 amino acids long. Germline V CDR1 and CDR2: PRHDT, FYEKMQ (reference sequence). CDR3 region: CASSPQGQGAYGYTF. The CDR3 coding sequence is TGTGCCAGCAGCCCGCAGGGACAGGGGGCCTATGGCTACACCTTC.

This chain connects TRBV5-6 to TRBJ2-7; the match to TRBD1 covers 9 bases. Germline V CDR1 and CDR2: SGHDT, YYEEEE. The CDR3 has 13 residues. J was trimmed by 7 bases and V by 0 bases; bases with no gene match: 2. CDR3 amino acids: CASSLGTGEEQYF. The CDR3 DNA reads as TGTGCCAGCAGCTTGGGGACAGGGGAGGAGCAGTACTTC.

This clonotype was detected a few times. The chain has TRBV28 and TRBJ2-3; TRBD2 aligns across 8 bases. The CDR3 runs to 14 residues. Trimming cost V 5 bases and J 4 bases; bases outside gene matches: 5. Germline V gene sequence: CDR1 MDHEN, CDR2 SYDVKM. The CDR3 DNA follows: TGTGCCAGCAGTCAGACTAGCGCCGCAGATACGCAGTATTTT. It encodes CASSQTSAADTQYF.

This chain links TRBV20-1 with TRBJ2-1, with 9 bases that match TRBD2. The germline V gene has CDR1 DFQATT and CDR2 SNEGSKA (reference sequence). The CDR3 has 14 residues. J gave up 6 bases and V 1 base, and 4 bases lay outside the gene matches. The DNA of the CDR3 is TGCAGTGCTAGAGTTAGCGGGAGACCCAATGAGCAGTTCTTC. Translating gives CSARVSGRPNEQFF.